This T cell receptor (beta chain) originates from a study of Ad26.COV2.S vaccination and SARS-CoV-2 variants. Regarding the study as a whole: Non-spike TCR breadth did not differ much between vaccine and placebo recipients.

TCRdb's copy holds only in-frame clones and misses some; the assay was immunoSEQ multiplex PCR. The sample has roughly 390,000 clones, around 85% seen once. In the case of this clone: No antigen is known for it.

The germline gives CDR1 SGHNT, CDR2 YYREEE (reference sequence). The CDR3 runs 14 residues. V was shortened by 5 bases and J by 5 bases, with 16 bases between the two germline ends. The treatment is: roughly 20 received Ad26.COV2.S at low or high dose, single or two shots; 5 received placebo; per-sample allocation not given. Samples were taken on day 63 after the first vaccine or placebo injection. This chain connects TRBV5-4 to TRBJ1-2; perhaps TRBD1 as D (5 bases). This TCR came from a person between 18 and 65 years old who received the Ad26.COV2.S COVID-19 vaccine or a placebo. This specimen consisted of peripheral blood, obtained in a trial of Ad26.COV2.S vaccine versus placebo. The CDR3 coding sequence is TGTGCCAGCAGTAGCACAGGAGACCTATATGGCTACACCTTC. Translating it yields CASSSTGDLYGYTF.